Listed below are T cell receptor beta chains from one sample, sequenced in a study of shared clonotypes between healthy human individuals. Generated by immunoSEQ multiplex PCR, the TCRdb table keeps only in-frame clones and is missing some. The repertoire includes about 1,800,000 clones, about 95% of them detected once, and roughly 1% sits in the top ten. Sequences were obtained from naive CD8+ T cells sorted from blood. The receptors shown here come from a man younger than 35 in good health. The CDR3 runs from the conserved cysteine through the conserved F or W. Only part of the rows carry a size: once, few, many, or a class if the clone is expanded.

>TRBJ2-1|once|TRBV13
CASSFRTSLVVNEQFF
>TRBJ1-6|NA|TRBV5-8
CASSWGQGDNSPLHF
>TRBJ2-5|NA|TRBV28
CATEFSYRGETQYF
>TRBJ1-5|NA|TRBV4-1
CASSQESGAYQPQHF
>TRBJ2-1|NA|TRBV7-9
CASSMVLGPYNEQFF
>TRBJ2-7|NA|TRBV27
CASSSGSAFPYEQYF
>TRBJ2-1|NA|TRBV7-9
CASSPGTSYNEQFF
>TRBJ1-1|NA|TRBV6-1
CASAPSYTEAFF
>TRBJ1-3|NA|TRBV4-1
CASSQESGTGNTIYF
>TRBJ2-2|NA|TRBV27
CASSLSSSGTGELFF
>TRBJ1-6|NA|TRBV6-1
CASSEWGQGANSPLHF
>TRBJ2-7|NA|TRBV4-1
CASSPGQKYEQYF
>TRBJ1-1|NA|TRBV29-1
CSVVRQGIRNTEAFF
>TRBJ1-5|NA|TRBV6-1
CASTPGLQPQHF
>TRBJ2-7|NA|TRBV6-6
CASSYEHRDRDEQYF
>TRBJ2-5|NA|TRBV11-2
CASSFPSTGIAQETQYF